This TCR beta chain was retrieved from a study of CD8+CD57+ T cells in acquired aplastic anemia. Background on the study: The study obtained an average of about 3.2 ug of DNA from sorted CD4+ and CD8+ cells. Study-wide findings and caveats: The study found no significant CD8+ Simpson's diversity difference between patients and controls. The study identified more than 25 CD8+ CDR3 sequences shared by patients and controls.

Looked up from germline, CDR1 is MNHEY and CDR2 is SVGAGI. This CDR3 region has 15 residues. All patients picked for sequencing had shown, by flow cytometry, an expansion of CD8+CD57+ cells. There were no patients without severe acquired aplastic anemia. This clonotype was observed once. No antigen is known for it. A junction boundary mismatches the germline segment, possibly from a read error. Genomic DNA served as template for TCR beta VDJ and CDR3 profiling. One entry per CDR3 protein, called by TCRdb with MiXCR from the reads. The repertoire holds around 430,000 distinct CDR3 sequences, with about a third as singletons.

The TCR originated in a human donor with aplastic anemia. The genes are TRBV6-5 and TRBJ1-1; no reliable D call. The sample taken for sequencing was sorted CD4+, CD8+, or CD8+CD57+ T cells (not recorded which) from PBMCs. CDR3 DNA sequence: TGTGCCCGCAGTTACTTGGGGAGAGTAGGCACTGAAGCTTTCTTT. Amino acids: CARSYLGRVGTEAFF.